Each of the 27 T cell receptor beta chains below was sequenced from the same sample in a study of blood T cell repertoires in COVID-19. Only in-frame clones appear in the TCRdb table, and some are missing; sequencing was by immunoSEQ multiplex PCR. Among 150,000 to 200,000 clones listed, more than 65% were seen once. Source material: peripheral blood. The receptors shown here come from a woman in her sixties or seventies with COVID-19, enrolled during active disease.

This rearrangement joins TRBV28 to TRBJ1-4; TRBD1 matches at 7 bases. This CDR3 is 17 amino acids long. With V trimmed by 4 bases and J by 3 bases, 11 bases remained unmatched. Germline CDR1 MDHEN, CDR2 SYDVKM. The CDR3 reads CASSYGTAGGANEKLFF. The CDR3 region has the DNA TGTGCCAGCAGTTACGGGACAGCCGGTGGGGCTAATGAAAAACTGTTTTTT.

This chain's CDR3 is CASSDSSRDTQYF. Here the CDR3 DNA reads TGTGCCAGCAGTGACTCGAGCCGAGATACGCAGTATTTT. The J gene is TRBJ2-3, the V gene TRBV6-4; D gene uncertain. The CDR3 has 13 amino acids. V was shortened by 0 bases and J by 5 bases, with 6 bases between the two germline ends. Per the germline V gene, CDR1 is MRHNA and CDR2 is SNTAGT.

CDR3 in DNA: TGCGCCAGCAGCCAAGAACCAGGGGCCTCTGGCTACACCTTC. Encoded protein: CASSQEPGASGYTF. The V and J genes are TRBV4-1 and TRBJ1-2; a possible D gene is TRBD1 (6 bases). CDR1 is MGHRA, CDR2 YSYEKL, per germline. V lost 0 bases and J lost 7, with 12 bases in between. The CDR3 length is 14 residues.

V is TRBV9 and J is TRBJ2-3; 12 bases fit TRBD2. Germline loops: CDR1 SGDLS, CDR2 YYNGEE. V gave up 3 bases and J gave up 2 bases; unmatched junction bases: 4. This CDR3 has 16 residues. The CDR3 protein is CASSGTSGGHTDTQYF. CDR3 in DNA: TGTGCCAGCAGCGGCACTAGCGGGGGGCACACAGATACGCAGTATTTT.

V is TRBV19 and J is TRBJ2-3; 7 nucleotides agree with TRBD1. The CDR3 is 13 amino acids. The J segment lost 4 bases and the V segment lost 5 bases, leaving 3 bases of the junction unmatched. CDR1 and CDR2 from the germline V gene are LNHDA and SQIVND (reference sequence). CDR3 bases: TGTGCCAGTAGTGAGGGGGCCTCAGATACGCAGTATTTT. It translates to CASSEGASDTQYF.

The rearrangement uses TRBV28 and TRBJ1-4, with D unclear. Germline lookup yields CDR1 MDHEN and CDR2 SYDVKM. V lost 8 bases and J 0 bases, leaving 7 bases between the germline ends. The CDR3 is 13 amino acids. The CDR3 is CASHGATNEKLFF. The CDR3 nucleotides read TGTGCCAGCCACGGAGCAACTAATGAAAAACTGTTTTTT.

The CDR3 nucleotides are TGTGCCAGCAGTGAGGACAGACGATTCTCCTACGAGCAGTACTTC. Amino acids: CASSEDRRFSYEQYF. The J gene is TRBJ2-7, the V gene TRBV6-1, with a possible D match to TRBD1 (6 bases). CDR3 length: 15 amino acids. The V end was cut by 3 bases, the J end by 0 bases, with 12 bases between. CDR1 is MNHNS and CDR2 is SASEGT in the germline V gene.

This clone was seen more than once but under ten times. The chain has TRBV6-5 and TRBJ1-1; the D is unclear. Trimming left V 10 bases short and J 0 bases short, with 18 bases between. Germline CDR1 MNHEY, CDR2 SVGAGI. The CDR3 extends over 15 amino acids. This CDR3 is CATLILGGMNTEAFF. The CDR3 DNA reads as TGTGCCACCTTAATATTAGGCGGCATGAACACTGAAGCTTTCTTT.

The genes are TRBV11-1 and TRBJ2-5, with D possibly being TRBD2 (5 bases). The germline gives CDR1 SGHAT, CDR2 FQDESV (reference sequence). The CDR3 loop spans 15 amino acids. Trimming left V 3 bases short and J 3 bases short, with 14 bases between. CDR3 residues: CASSFSSFPEETQYF. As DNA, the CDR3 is TGTGCCAGCAGCTTTTCTAGCTTCCCCGAAGAGACCCAGTACTTC.

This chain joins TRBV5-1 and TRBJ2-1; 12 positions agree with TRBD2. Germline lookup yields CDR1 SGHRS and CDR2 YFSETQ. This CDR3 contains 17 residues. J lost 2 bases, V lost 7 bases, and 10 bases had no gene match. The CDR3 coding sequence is TGCGCCAGCCGACCGACTAGCGGGAGCAGGGCCTACAATGAGCAGTTCTTC. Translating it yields CASRPTSGSRAYNEQFF. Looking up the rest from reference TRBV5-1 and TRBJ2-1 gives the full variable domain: KAGVTQTPRYLIKTRGQQVTLSCSPISGHRSVSWYQQTPGQGLQFLFEYFSETQRNKGNFPGRFSGRQFSNSRSEMNVSTLELGDSALYLCASRPTSGSRAYNEQFFGPGTRLTVL.

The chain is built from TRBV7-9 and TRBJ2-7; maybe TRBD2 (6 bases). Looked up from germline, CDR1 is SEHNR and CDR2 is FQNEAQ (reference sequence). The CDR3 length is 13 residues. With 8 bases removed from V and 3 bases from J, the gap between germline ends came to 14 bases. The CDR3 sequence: CASARGSGYEQYF. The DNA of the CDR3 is TGTGCCAGCGCGCGAGGTAGCGGCTACGAGCAGTACTTC. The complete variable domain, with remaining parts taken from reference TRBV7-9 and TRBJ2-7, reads DTGVSQNPRHKITKRGQNVTFRCDPISEHNRLYWYRQTLGQGPEFLTYFQNEAQLEKSRLLSDRFSAERPKGSFSTLEIQRTEQGDSAMYLCASARGSGYEQYFGPGTRLTVT.

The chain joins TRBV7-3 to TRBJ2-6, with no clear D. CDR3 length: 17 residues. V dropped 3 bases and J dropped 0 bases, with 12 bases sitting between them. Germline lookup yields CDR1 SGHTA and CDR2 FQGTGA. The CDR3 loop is CASSFSPGISGANVLTF. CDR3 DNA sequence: TGTGCCAGCAGCTTTAGCCCCGGTATCTCTGGGGCCAACGTCCTGACTTTC.

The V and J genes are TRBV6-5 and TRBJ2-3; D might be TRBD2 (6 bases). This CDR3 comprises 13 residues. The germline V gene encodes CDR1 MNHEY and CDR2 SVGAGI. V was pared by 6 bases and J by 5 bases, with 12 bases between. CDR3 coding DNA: TGTGCCAGCAGACCCGGGAGAATAGATACGCAGTATTTT. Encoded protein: CASRPGRIDTQYF.

CDR3 residues: CASSYGDRGYEKLFF. As DNA, the CDR3 is TGTGCCAGCAGTTACGGGGACAGGGGATATGAAAAACTGTTTTTT. J is TRBJ1-4 and V is TRBV6-5; 10 nucleotides match TRBD1. This CDR3 region has 15 residues. Germline CDR1 MNHEY, CDR2 SVGAGI. Trimming at V came to 2 bases and at J to 6 bases, leaving 3 bases not matched to a gene.

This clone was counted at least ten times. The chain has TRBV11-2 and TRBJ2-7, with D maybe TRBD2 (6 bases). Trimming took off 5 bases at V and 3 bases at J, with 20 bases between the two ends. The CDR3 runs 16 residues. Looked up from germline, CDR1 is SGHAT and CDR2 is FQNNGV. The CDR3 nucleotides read TGTGCCAGCAGCCCCCTCGGGGGTAGGAATCACTACGAGCAGTACTTC. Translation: CASSPLGGRNHYEQYF.

The CDR3 region is CASSQGPYEVYNEQFF. CDR3 DNA: TGTGCCAGCAGCCAAGGTCCGTATGAGGTCTACAATGAGCAGTTCTTC. The chain carries TRBV3-1 (or the pseudogene TRBV3-2) and TRBJ2-1; no clear D gene. The CDR3 contains 16 residues. Trimming stripped 1 base from V and 3 bases from J, with 13 bases between. Germline V gives CDR1 LGHDT, CDR2 YNNKEL (reference sequence).

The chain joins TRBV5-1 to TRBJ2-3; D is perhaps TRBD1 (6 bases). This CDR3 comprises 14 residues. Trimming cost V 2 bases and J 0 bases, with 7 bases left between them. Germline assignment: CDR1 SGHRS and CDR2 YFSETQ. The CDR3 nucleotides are TGCGCCAGCAGCTTCGGACAGAGCACAGATACGCAGTATTTT. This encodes CASSFGQSTDTQYF.

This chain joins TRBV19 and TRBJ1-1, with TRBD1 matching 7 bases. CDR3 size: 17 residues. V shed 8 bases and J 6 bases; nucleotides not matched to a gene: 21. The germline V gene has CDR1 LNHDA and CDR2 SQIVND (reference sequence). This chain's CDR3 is CASYPTGRSFINPEAFF. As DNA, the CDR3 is TGTGCCAGTTACCCGACAGGGAGAAGTTTTATTAACCCTGAAGCTTTCTTT.

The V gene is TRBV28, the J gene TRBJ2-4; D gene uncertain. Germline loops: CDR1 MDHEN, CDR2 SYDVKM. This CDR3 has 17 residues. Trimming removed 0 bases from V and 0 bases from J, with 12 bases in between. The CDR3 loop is CASSLWKGGIAKNIQYF. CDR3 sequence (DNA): TGTGCCAGCAGTTTATGGAAAGGCGGAATAGCCAAAAACATTCAGTACTTC.

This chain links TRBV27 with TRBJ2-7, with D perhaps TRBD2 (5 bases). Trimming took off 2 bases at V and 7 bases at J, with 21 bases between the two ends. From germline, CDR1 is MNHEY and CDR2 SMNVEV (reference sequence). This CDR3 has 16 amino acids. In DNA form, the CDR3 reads TGTGCCAGCAGTTTAGTTGGCGCGCGGCTAGCTGAGGAGCAGTACTTC. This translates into CASSLVGARLAEEQYF.

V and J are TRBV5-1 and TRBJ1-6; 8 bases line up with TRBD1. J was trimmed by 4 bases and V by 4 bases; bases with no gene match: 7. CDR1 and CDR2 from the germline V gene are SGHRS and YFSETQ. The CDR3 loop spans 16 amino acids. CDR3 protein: CASSTFGQGYNSPLHF. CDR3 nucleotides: TGCGCCAGCAGCACGTTCGGACAGGGTTATAATTCACCCCTCCACTTT.

The CDR3 loop reads CASSLAQGPSYEQYF. CDR3 in DNA: TGTGCCAGCAGCTTAGCGCAGGGGCCTTCCTACGAGCAGTACTTC. This chain joins TRBV7-8 and TRBJ2-7; a weak D match, TRBD1 (6 bases). Germline CDR1 reads SGHVS; CDR2 reads FQNEAQ. CDR3 size: 15 residues. V lost 0 bases, J lost 1 base, and 10 bases lay in between.

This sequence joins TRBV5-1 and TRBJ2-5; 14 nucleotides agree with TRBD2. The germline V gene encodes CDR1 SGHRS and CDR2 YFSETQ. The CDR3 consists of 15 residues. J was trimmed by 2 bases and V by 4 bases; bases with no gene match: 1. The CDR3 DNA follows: TGCGCCAGCAGCCGGACTAGCGGGGGGCAAGAGACCCAGTACTTC. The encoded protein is CASSRTSGGQETQYF.

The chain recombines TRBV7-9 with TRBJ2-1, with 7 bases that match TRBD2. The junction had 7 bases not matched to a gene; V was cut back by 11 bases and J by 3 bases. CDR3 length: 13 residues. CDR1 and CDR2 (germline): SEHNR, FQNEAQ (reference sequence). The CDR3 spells CAGSGGGYNEQFF. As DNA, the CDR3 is TGTGCCGGTTCGGGAGGTGGCTACAATGAGCAGTTCTTC.

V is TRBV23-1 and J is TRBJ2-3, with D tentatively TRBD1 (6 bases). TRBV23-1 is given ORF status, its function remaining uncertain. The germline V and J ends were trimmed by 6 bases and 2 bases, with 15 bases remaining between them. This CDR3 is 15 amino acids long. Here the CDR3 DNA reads TGCGCCAGCAGCCCTTTCGGGGACACCACAGATACGCAGTATTTT. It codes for CASSPFGDTTDTQYF.

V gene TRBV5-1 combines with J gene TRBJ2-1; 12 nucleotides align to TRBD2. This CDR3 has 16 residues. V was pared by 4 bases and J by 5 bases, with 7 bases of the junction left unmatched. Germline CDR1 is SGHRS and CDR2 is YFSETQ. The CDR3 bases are TGCGCCAGCAGCCCTCGGACTAGCGGGGTGGACAATGAGCAGTTCTTC. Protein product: CASSPRTSGVDNEQFF.

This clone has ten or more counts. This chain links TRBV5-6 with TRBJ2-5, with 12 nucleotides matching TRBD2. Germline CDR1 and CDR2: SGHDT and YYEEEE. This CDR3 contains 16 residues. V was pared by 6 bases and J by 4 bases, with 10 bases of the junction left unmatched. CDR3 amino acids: CASTSRLAGEGETQYF. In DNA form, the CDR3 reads TGTGCCAGCACCTCCCGACTAGCGGGAGAGGGAGAGACCCAGTACTTC.